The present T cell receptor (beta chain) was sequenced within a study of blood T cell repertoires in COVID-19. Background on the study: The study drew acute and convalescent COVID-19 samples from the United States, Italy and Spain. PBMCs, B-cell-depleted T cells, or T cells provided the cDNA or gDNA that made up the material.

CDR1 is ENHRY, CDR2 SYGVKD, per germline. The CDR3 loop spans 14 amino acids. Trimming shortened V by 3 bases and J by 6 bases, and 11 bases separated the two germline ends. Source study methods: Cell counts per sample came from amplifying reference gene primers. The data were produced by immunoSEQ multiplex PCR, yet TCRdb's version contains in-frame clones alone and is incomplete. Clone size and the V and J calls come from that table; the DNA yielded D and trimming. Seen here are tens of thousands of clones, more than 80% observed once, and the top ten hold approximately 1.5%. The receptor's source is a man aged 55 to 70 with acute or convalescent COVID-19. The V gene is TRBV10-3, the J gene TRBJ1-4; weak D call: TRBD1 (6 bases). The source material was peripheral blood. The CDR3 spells CAISDPPGDEKLFF. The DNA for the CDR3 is TGTGCCATCAGTGACCCGCCAGGGGATGAAAAACTGTTTTTT.